This TCR beta chain was recorded in a study of T-cell reconstitution after alpha-beta-depleted transplantation in children. Unique molecular identifiers featured in how the TCRbeta library was prepared. TCRdb called the PCR reads again in MiXCR, with one record for every CDR3 protein. The repertoire has 350,000 to 400,000 distinct CDR3 sequences, 10% to 15% of them found once; the top ten carry 4.3%. Germline V gene sequence: CDR1 SGHRS, CDR2 YFSETQ. This CDR3 has 14 amino acids. Between the trimmed V and J ends, which lost 4 bases and 3 bases, there was a span of 12 bases. This chain joins TRBV5-1 and TRBJ2-3, with D perhaps TRBD1 or TRBD2 (6 bases each). The TCR comes from a human donor who donated a stem cell graft to a child with Fanconi anemia. The sequencing used PBMCs, collected from the stem cell graft. The CDR3 loop reads CASSTGASTDTQYF. The DNA for the CDR3 is TGCGCCAGCAGCACGGGGGCGTCTACAGATACGCAGTATTTT.